Sequencing of this T cell receptor (beta chain) was carried out in a study of shared clonotypes between healthy human individuals. Several immunoSEQ 96-well plates shared each subset's DNA, each plate a replicate. PBMC DNA, left unsorted, was sequenced on ten immunoSEQ deep assay plates. The assay was immunoSEQ multiplex PCR, and TCRdb's table has in-frame clones only and misses some. This sample has 450,000 or so clones; 70% to 80% occur once, and the top ten carry approximately 12%. The V and J ends lost 0 bases and 0 bases respectively, with 15 bases between them. In germline, CDR1 is MNHNS, CDR2 SASEGT. The CDR3 is 17 amino acids.

This sequence joins TRBV6-1 and TRBJ2-7; perhaps TRBD2 as D (7 bases). The sample taken for sequencing was PBMCs. The TCR originated in a middle-aged woman in good health. Some clones in this sample may be carry-over from other donors' samples. Written as DNA, the CDR3 is TGTGCCAGCAGTGAAGCGGGCGGGGGCAGAAGCTCCTACGAGCAGTACTTC. Translating gives CASSEAGGGRSSYEQYF.